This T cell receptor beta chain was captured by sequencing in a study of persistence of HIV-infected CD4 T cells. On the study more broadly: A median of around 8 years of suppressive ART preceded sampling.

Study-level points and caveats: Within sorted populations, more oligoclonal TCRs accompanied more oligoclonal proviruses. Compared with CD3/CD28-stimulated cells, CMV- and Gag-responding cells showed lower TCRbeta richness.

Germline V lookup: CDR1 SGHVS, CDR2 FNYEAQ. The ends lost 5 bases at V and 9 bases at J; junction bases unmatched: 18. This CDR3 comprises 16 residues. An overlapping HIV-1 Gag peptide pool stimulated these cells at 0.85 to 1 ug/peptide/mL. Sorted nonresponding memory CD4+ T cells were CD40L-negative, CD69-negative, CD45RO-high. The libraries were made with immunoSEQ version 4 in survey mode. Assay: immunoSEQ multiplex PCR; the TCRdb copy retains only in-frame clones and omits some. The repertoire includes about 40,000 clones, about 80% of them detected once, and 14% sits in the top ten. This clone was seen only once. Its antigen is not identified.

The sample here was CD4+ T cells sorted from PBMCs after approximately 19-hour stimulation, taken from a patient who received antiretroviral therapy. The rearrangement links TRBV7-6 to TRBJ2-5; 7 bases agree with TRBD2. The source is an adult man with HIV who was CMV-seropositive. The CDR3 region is CASSATPGGLTRAQYF. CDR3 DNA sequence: TGTGCCAGCAGCGCTACACCGGGGGGTTTAACCCGGGCCCAGTACTTC.